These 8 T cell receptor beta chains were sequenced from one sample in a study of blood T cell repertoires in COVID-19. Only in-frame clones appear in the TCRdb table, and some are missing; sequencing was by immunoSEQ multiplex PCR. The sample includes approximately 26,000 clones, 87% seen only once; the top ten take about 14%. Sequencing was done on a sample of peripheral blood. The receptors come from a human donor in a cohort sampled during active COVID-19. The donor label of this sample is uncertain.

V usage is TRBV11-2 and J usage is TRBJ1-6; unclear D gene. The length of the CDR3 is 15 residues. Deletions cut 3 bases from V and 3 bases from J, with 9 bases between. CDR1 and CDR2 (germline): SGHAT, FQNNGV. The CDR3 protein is CASSFWENYNSPLHF. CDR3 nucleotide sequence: TGTGCCAGCAGCTTTTGGGAGAACTATAATTCACCCCTCCACTTT.

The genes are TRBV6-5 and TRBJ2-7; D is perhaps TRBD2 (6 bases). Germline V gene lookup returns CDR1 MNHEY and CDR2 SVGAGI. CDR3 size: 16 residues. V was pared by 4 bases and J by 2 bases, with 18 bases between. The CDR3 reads CASSFSGGTGTYEQYF. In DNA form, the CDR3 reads TGTGCCAGCAGTTTTTCTGGCGGGACCGGTACCTACGAGCAGTACTTC.

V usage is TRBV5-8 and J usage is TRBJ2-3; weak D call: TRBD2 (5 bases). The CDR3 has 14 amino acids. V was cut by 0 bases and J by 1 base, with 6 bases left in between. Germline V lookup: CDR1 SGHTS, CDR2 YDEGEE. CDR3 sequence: CASSLGGRTDTQYF. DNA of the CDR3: TGTGCCAGCAGCTTGGGAGGGCGCACAGATACGCAGTATTTT. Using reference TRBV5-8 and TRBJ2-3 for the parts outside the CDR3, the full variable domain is EAGVTQSPTHLIKTRGQQATLRCSPISGHTSVYWYQQALGLGLQFLLWYDEGEERNRGNFPPRFSGRQFPNYSSELNVNALELEDSALYLCASSLGGRTDTQYFGPGTRLTVL.

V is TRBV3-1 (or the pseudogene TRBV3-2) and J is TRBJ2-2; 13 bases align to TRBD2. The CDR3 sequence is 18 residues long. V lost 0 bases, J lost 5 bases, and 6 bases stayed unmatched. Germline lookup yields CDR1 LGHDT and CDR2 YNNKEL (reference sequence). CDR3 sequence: CASSQERTSGGRTGELFF. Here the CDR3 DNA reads TGTGCCAGCAGCCAAGAGAGGACTAGCGGGGGTCGGACCGGGGAGCTGTTTTTT.

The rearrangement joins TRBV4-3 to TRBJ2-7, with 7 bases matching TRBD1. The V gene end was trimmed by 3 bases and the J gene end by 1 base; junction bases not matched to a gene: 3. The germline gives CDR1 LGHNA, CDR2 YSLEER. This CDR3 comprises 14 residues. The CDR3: CASSQGQKSYEQYF. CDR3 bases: TGCGCCAGCAGCCAGGGACAGAAATCCTACGAGCAGTACTTC.

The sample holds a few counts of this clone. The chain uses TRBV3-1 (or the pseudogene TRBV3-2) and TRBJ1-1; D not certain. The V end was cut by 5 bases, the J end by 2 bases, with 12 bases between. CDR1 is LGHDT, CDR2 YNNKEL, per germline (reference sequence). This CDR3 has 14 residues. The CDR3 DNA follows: TGTGCCAGCAGCTATCAGGTCTCTAACACTGAAGCTTTCTTT. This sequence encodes CASSYQVSNTEAFF.

The CDR3 spells CAISGWGAVPRVTSGSSYEQYF. The CDR3 region has the DNA TGTGCCATCAGTGGTTGGGGGGCAGTCCCTAGAGTCACTAGCGGGAGTTCCTACGAGCAGTACTTC. The chain is built from TRBV10-3 and TRBJ2-7; 11 nucleotides align to TRBD2. The V and J ends lost 4 bases and 1 base, in that order; junction bases with no gene match: 24. CDR1 and CDR2 from the germline V gene are ENHRY and SYGVKD. This CDR3 is 22 amino acids long.

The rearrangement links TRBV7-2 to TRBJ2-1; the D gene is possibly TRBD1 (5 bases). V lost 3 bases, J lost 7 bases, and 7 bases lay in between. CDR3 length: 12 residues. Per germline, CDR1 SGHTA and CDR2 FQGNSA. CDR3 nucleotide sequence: TGTGCCAGCAGCTTTGGGGCTAATGAGCAGTTCTTC. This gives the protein CASSFGANEQFF.